The sample holds many counts of the clone carrying this T cell receptor beta chain. These data are taken from a study of molecular identifiers for immune sequencing clone quantification. TCRdb redid the calling of the PCR reads with MiXCR, one entry per CDR3 protein. The table lists about half a million distinct CDR3 sequences, 20% to 25% of them singletons. Sorted naive CD8 T cells were those defined as CD8+CD4-CCR7+CD45RA+. The CDR3 length is 15 residues. In germline, CDR1 is SGHRS, CDR2 YFSETQ. Trimming stripped 4 bases from V and 2 bases from J, with 16 bases between. The chain has TRBV5-1 and TRBJ2-7; D not resolved. The receptor was derived from a human donor in good health. Some libraries in this study had Jurkat cell RNA spiked in. Sequenced material: naive CD8+ T cells from blood, with Jurkat cell RNA spiked in. Noted subset: FACS-sorted CD8+CD4-CCR7+CD45RA+ naive T cells. This chain's CDR3 is CASSPNGISPYEQYF. The CDR3 DNA sequence: TGCGCCAGCAGCCCCAACGGTATTTCTCCCTACGAGCAGTACTTC.